This TCR beta chain was identified in a study of shared clonotypes between healthy human individuals. Study findings and constraints: Some clonotypes were shared by all four sorted-subset donors, while others were not shared. The non-shared ones had lower generation probabilities than the shared ones.

This clone appeared many times. Antigen unknown. This same CDR3 is encoded by further DNA sequences in the sample. Splitting of each subset's genomic DNA was done evenly across several immunoSEQ plates. Method: immunoSEQ multiplex PCR; TCRdb's copy keeps in-frame clones and lacks some. Here the sample spans roughly 720,000 clones, less than 95% being singletons. V was pared by 3 bases and J by 4 bases, with 10 bases between. This CDR3 is 13 amino acids long. Germline V gene sequence: CDR1 MNHEY, CDR2 SMNVEV (reference sequence). CD45RO+ cells plus CCR7-negative CD45RA+ TemRA cells formed CD8 memory. This rearrangement joins TRBV27 to TRBJ2-7, with D possibly TRBD1 on 6 matching bases. The origin of this receptor is a young man in good health. Some clones in this sample may be carry-over from other donors' samples. Sequencing input: memory CD8+ T cells from PBMCs. Subset noted: CD45RO+ cells pooled with CCR7-negative TemRA cells. The CDR3 coding sequence is TGTGCCAGCAGTTTTGGACAGAGGTACGAGCAGTACTTC. Protein: CASSFGQRYEQYF.